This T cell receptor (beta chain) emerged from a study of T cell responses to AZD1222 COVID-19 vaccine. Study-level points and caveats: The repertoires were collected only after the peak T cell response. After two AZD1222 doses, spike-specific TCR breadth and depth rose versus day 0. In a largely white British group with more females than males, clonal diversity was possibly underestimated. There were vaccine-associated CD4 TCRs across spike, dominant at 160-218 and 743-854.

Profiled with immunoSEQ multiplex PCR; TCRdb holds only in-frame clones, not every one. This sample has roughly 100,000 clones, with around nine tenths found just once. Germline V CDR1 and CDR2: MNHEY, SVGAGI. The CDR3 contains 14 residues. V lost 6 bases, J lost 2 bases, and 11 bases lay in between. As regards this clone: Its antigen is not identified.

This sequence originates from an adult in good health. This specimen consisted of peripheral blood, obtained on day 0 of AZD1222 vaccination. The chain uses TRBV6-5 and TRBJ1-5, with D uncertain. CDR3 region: CASRRTDGNQPQHF. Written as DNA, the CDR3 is TGTGCCAGCAGGCGTACGGACGGCAATCAGCCCCAGCATTTT.